This TCR beta chain was observed in a study of blood T cell repertoires in COVID-19. The protocol was immunoSEQ multiplex PCR, while the TCRdb copy is restricted to in-frame clones and leaves out a portion. This table holds 150,000 or so clones, approximately 84% found once. The CDR3 totals 16 residues. Germline V gives CDR1 DFQATT, CDR2 SNEGSKA (reference sequence). The V gene end was trimmed by 3 bases and the J gene end by 3 bases; junction bases not matched to a gene: 10. This receptor was identified in a human donor with acute COVID-19. The donor label of this sample is uncertain. The sequenced material came from PBMCs or T cells enriched from blood (not recorded which). The chain recombines TRBV20-1 with TRBJ2-2, with TRBD1 identical over 7 bases. The CDR3, as DNA: TGCAGTGCTAGTCTAGGGGGCGCGAGGGACACCGGGGAGCTGTTTTTT. It translates to CSASLGGARDTGELFF.